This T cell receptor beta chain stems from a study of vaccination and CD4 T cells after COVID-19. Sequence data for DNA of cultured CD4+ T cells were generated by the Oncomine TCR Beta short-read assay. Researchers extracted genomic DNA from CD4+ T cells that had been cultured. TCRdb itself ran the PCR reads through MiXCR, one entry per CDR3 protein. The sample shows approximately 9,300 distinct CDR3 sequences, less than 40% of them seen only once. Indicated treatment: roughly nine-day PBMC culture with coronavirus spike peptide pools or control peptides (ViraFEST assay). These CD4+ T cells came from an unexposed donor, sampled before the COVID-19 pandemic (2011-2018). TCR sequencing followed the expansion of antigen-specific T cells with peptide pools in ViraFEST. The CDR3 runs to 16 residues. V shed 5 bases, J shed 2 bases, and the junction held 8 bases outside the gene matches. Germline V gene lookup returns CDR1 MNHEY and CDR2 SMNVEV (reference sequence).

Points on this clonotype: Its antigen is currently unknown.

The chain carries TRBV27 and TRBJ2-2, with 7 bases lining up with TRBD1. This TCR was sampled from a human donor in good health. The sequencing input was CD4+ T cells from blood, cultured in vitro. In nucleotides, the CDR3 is TGTGCCAGCAGTACACCGGGACAGAGAAACACCGGGGAGCTGTTTTTT. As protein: CASSTPGQRNTGELFF.